Sequencing of this T cell receptor beta chain was carried out in a study of cytomegalovirus exposure and HLA in healthy donors. Germline V gene lookup returns CDR1 SGHTA and CDR2 FQGNSA. The V and J ends lost 5 bases and 5 bases, in that order; junction bases with no gene match: 5. The CDR3 length is 13 residues. With 60 Vbeta and 13 Jbeta primers, the PCR was carried out. Measured with immunoSEQ multiplex PCR; TCRdb has only the in-frame clones, and not every one. Altogether 150,000 or so clones are present, over 70% being singletons, with the ten largest covering 2.5% to 4%. The sequencing input was PBMCs. The receptor was derived from a woman aged 45-60 years in good health and CMV-seropositive. The V and J genes are TRBV7-2 and TRBJ2-5; TRBD1 matches 7 bases. This CDR3 reads CASSPTGVETQYF. CDR3 sequence (DNA): TGTGCCAGCAGCCCAACAGGGGTGGAGACCCAGTACTTC.